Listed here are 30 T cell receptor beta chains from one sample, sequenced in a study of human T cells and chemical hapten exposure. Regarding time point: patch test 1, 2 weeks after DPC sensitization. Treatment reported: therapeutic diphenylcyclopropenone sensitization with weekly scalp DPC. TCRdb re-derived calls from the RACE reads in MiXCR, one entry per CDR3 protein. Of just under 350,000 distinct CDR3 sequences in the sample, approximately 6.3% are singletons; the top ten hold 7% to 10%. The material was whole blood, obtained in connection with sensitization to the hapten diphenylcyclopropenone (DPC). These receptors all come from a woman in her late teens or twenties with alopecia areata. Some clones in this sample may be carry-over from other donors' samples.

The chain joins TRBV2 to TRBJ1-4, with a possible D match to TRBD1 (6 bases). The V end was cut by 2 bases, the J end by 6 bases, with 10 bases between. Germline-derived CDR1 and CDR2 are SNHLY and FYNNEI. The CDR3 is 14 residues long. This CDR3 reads CASSERQADEKLFF. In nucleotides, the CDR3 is TGTGCCAGCAGTGAACGACAGGCAGATGAAAAACTGTTTTTT.

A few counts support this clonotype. The CDR3 protein is CASSPDREGSYEQYF. CDR3 sequence (DNA): TGTGCCAGCTCACCCGACAGGGAGGGGTCCTACGAGCAGTACTTC. The V call is TRBV18, the J call TRBJ2-7; possibly TRBD1 or TRBD2 for D (7 bases each). Trimming stripped 3 bases from V and 1 base from J, with 13 bases between. The CDR3 runs 15 residues. Germline CDR1 and CDR2: KGHSH and LQKENI.

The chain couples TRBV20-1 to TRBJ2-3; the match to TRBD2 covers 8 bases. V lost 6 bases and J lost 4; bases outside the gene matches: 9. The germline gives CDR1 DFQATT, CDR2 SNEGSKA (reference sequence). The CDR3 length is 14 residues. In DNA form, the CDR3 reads TGCAGTGCCAAAGTAGCGGGAAGGGCAGATACGCAGTATTTT. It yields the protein CSAKVAGRADTQYF.

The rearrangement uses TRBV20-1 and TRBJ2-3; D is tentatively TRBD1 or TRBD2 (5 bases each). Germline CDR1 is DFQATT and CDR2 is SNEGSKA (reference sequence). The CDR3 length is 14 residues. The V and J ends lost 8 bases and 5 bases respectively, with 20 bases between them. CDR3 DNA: TGCAGTCCTCTCCGGGACCGATCTGAAGATACGCAGTATTTT. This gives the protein CSPLRDRSEDTQYF.

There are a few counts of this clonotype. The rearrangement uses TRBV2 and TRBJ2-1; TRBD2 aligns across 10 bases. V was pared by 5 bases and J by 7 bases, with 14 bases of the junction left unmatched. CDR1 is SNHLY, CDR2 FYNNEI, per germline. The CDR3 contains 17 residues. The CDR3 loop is CASSPSGGADPLNEQFF. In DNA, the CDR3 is TGTGCCAGCAGTCCTAGCGGGGGCGCGGATCCCCTGAATGAGCAGTTCTTC.

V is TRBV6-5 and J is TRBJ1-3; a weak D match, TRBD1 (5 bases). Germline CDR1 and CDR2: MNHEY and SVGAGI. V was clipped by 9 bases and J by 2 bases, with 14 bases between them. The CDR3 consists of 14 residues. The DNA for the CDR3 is TGTGCCAGTGCCGGGGCCCGCGCTGGAAACACCATATATTTT. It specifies CASAGARAGNTIYF.

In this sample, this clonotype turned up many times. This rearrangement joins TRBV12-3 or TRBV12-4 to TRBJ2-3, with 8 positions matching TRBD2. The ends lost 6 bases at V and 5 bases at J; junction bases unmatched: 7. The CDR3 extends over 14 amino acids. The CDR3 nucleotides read TGTGCCAGCAGCTCGGGACTAGTAATAGATACGCAGTATTTT. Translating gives CASSSGLVIDTQYF.

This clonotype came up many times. CDR3 in amino acids: CASSSLAGGPSSYEQYF. The CDR3 region has the DNA TGTGCCAGCAGTTCGTTAGCGGGGGGCCCCAGCTCCTACGAGCAGTACTTC. The chain links TRBV27 to TRBJ2-7; 10 bases map to TRBD2. V shed 4 bases and J 0 bases; nucleotides not matched to a gene: 9. CDR3 length: 17 residues. Germline loops: CDR1 MNHEY, CDR2 SMNVEV (reference sequence).

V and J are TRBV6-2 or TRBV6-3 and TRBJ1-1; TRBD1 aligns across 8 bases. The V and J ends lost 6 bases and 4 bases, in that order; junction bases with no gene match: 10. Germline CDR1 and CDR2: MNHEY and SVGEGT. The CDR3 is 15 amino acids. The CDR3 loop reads CASSYHRGESTEAFF. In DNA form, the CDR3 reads TGTGCCAGCAGCTACCACAGGGGGGAGTCCACTGAAGCTTTCTTT.

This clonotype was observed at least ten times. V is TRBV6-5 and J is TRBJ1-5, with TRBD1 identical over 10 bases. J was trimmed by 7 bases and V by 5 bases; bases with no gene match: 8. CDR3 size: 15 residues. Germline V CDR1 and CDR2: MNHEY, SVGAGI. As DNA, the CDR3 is TGTGCCAGCAGTCGGGGACAGGGGAGAGGACAGCCCCAGCATTTT. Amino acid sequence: CASSRGQGRGQPQHF.

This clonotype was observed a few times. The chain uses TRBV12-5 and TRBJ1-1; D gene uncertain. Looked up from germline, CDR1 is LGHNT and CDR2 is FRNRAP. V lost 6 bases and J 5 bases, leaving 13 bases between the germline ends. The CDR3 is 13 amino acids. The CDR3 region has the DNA TGTGCTAGTGGAGGGCCCGCGGGAACTGAAGCTTTCTTT. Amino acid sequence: CASGGPAGTEAFF.

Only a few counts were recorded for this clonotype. CDR3 bases: TGTGCCAGCAGCTTAGTAGGGGGTTTCCATGGCTACACCTTC. This translates into CASSLVGGFHGYTF. The chain links TRBV7-2 to TRBJ1-2; D is possibly TRBD1 (6 bases). Germline CDR1 is SGHTA and CDR2 is FQGNSA. Deletions cut 1 base from V and 6 bases from J, with 12 bases between. This CDR3 region has 14 residues.

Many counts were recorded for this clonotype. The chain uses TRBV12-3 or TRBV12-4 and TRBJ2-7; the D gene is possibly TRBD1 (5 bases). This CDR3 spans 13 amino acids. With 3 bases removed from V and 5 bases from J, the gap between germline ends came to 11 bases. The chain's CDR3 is CASSFQGSDEQYF. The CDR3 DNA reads TGTGCCAGCAGTTTCCAGGGATCAGACGAGCAGTACTTC.

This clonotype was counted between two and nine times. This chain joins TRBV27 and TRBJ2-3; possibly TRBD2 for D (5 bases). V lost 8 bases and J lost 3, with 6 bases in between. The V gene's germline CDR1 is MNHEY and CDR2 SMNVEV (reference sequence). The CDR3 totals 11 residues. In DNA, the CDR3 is TGTGCCAGCGAGGGTACAGATACGCAGTATTTT. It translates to CASEGTDTQYF.

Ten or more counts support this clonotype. The CDR3 spells CASSYEIGTGDIQPQHF. CDR3 coding DNA: TGTGCCAGCAGTTACGAGATTGGGACAGGAGATATCCAGCCCCAGCATTTT. This chain connects TRBV6-6 to TRBJ1-5; 8 bases are shared with TRBD1. Germline loops: CDR1 MNHNY, CDR2 SVGAGI (reference sequence). CDR3 length: 17 residues. V lost 2 bases to trimming and J lost 7 bases; unmatched junction nucleotides: 13.

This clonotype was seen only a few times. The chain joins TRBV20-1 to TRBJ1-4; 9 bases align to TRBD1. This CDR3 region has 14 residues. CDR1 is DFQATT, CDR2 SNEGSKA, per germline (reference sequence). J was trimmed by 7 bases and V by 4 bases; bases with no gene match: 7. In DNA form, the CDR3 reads TGCAGTGCTACCAAGACAGGGGGGTTTGAAAAACTGTTTTTT. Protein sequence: CSATKTGGFEKLFF.

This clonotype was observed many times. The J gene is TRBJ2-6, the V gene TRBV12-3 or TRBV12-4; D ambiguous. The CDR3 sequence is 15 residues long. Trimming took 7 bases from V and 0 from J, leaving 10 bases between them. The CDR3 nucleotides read TGTGCCAGCAACCTCGATCTCTCTGGGGCCAACGTCCTGACTTTC. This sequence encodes CASNLDLSGANVLTF.

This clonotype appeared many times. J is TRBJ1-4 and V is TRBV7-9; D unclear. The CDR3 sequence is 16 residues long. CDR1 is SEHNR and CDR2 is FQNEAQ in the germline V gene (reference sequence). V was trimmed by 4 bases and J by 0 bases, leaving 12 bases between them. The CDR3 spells CASSSREVATNEKLFF. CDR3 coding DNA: TGTGCCAGCAGCTCACGAGAAGTTGCAACTAATGAAAAACTGTTTTTT.

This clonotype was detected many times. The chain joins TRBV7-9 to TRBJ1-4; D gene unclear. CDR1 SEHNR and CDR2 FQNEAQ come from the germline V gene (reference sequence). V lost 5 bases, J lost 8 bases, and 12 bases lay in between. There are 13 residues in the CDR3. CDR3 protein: CASSPTADEKLFF. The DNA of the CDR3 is TGTGCCAGCAGCCCCACCGCCGACGAAAAACTGTTTTTT.

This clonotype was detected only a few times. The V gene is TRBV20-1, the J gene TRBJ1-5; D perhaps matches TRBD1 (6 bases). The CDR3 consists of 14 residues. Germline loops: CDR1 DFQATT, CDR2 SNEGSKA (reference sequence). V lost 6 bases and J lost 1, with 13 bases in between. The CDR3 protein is CSATQGMSNQPQHF. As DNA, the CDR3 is TGCAGTGCAACACAGGGAATGAGCAATCAGCCCCAGCATTTT.

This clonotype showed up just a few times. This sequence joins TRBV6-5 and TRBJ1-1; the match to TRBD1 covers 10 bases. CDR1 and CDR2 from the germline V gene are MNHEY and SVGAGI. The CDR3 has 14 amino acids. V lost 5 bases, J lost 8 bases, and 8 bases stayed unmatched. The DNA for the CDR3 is TGTGCCAGCAGTCCACTTGGGACAGGGGTGGAAGCTTTCTTT. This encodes CASSPLGTGVEAFF.

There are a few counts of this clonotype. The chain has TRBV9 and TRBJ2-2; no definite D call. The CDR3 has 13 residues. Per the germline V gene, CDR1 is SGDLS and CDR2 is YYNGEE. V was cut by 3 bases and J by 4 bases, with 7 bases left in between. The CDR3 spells CASSASPTGELFF. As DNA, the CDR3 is TGTGCCAGCAGCGCCAGCCCCACCGGGGAGCTGTTTTTT.

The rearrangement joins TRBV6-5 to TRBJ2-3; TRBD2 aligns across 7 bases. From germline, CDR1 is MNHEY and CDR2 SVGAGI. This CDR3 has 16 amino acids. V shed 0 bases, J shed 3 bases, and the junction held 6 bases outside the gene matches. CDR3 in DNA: TGTGCCAGCAGTTACTCAGGGCGGGGGAGAACAGATACGCAGTATTTT. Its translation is CASSYSGRGRTDTQYF.

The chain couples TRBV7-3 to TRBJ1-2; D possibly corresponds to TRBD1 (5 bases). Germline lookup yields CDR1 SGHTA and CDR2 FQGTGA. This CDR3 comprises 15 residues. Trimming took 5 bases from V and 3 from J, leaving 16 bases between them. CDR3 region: CASSRDPSGDYGYTF. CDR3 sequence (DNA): TGTGCCAGCAGCCGGGACCCTTCTGGGGACTATGGCTACACCTTC. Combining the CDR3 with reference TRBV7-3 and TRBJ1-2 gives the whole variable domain GAGVSQTPSNKVTEKGKYVELRCDPISGHTALYWYRQSLGQGPEFLIYFQGTGAADDSGLPNDRFFAVRPEGSVSTLKIQRTERGDSAVYLCASSRDPSGDYGYTFGSGTRLTVV.

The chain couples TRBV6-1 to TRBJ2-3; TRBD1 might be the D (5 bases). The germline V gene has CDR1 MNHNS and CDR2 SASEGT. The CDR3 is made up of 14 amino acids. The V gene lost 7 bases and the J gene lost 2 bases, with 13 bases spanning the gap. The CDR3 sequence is CASIREQDTDTQYF. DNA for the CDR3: TGTGCCAGCATAAGGGAACAGGACACAGATACGCAGTATTTT.

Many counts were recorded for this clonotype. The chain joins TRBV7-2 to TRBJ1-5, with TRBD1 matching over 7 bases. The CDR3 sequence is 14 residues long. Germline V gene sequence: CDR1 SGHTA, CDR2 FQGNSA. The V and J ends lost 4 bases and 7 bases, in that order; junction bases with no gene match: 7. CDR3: CASSYRQGEQPQHF. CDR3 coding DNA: TGTGCCAGCAGCTACAGACAGGGAGAGCAGCCCCAGCATTTT.

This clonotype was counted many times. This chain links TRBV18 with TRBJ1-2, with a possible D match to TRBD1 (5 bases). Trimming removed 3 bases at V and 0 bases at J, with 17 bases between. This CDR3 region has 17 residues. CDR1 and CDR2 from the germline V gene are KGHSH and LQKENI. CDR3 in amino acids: CASSPGVPQGANYGYTF. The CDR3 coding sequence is TGTGCCAGCTCACCGGGGGTCCCTCAAGGAGCTAACTATGGCTACACCTTC.

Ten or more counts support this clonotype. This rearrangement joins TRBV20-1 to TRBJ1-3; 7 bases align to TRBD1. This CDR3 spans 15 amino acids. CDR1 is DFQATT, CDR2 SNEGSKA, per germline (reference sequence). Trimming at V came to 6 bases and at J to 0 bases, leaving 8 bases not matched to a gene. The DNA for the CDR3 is TGCAGTGCCAAACAGGGGTCGAGCTCTGGAAACACCATATATTTT. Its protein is CSAKQGSSSGNTIYF.

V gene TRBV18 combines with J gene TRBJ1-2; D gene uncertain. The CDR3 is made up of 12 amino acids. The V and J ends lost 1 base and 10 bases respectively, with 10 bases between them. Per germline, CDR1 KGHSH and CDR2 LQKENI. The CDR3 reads CASSPQTGLYTF. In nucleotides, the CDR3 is TGTGCCAGCTCACCACAAACGGGCCTCTACACCTTC.

CDR3 loop: CASSLSPYGGGQETQYF. The DNA of the CDR3 is TGTGCCAGCAGCTTATCCCCTTACGGCGGGGGACAAGAGACCCAGTACTTC. The genes are TRBV13 and TRBJ2-5; 7 nucleotides align to TRBD2. With 2 bases clipped from V and 2 bases from J, the junction kept 11 bases outside the gene matches. The CDR3 is 17 amino acids. CDR1 and CDR2 (germline): PRHDT, FYEKMQ (reference sequence).